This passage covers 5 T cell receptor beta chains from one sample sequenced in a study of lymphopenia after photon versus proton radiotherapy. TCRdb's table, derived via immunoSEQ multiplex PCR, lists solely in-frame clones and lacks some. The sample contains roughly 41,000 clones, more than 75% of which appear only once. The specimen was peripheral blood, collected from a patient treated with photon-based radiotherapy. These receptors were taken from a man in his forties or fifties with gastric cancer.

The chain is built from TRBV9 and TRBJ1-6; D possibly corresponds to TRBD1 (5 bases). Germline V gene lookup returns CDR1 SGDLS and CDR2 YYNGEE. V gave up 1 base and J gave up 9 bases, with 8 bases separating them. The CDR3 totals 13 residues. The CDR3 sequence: CASSVTGGSPLHF. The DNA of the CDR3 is TGTGCCAGCAGCGTAACAGGCGGTTCACCCCTCCACTTT.

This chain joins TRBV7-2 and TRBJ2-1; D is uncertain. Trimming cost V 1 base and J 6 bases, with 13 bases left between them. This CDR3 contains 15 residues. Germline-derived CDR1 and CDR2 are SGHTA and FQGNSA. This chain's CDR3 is CASSLGALRGNEQFF. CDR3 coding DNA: TGTGCCAGCAGCTTAGGGGCTCTCCGAGGCAATGAGCAGTTCTTC.

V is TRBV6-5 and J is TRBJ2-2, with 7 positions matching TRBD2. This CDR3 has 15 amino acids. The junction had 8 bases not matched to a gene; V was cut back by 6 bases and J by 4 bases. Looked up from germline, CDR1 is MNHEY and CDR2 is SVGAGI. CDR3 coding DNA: TGTGCCAGCAGCCGTGGGACGGGGGGCACCGGGGAGCTGTTTTTT. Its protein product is CASSRGTGGTGELFF.

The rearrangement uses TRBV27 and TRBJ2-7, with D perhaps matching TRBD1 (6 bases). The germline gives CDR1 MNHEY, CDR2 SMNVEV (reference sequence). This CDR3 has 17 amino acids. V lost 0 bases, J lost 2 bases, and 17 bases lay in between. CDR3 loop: CASSLSSPLTGTYEQYF. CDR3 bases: TGTGCCAGCAGTTTATCGAGCCCACTGACAGGCACCTACGAGCAGTACTTC.

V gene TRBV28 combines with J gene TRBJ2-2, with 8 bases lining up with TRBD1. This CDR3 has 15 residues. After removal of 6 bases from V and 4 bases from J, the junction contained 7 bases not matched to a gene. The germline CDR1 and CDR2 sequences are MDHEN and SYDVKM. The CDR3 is CASRTGARGTGELFF. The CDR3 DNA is TGTGCCAGCAGGACAGGGGCCCGTGGCACCGGGGAGCTGTTTTTT.